These 4 T cell receptor beta chains were all obtained from the same sample, sequenced in a study of shared clonotypes between healthy human individuals. Profiling relied on immunoSEQ multiplex PCR, and the TCRdb table lists in-frame clones only, not all of them. The sample lists some 2 million clones, 85% to 95% seen once, with 0.1% to 0.15% in the top ten. The sample consisted of naive CD4+ T cells sorted from blood. The subset here: CD45RA+ positively selected. The receptors were gathered from a man younger than 35 in good health.

This rearrangement joins TRBV7-9 to TRBJ2-3; 15 bases agree with TRBD2. Germline V CDR1 and CDR2: SEHNR, FQNEAQ (reference sequence). J was trimmed by 6 bases and V by 4 bases; bases with no gene match: 11. The CDR3 length is 18 residues. The CDR3 protein is CASSSWFGTSGRTDTQYF. The CDR3, as DNA: TGTGCCAGCAGCTCGTGGTTTGGGACTAGCGGGAGGACTGATACGCAGTATTTT.

The chain links TRBV28 to TRBJ2-1, with a tentative D call TRBD1 (6 bases). This CDR3 comprises 12 residues. Looked up from germline, CDR1 is MDHEN and CDR2 is SYDVKM. V dropped 6 bases and J dropped 6 bases, with 9 bases sitting between them. Written as DNA, the CDR3 is TGTGCCAGCAGCCGGACAGTCAATGAGCAGTTCTTC. This codes for CASSRTVNEQFF.

The rearrangement joins TRBV7-2 to TRBJ2-7; D might be TRBD1 (6 bases). In germline, CDR1 is SGHTA, CDR2 FQGNSA. The germline V and J ends were trimmed by 6 bases and 0 bases, with 24 bases remaining between them. There are 18 residues in the CDR3. The CDR3 here is CASSNYEVRRGISYEQYF. The CDR3 DNA sequence: TGTGCCAGCAGTAATTATGAAGTACGCAGGGGTATCTCCTACGAGCAGTACTTC.

The chain is built from TRBV7-8 and TRBJ2-2; D assignment may be TRBD1 or TRBD2 (5 bases each). V gave up 1 base and J gave up 4 bases, with 13 bases separating them. Germline lookup yields CDR1 SGHVS and CDR2 FQNEAQ. CDR3 size: 16 residues. The DNA of the CDR3 is TGTGCCAGCAGCTTAGAGGGGCTAGCTGGCACCGGGGAGCTGTTTTTT. Translating it yields CASSLEGLAGTGELFF. The whole variable domain, filled in from reference TRBV7-8 and TRBJ2-2, reads GAGVSQSPRYKVAKRGQDVALRCDPISGHVSLFWYQQALGQGPEFLTYFQNEAQLDKSGLPSDRFFAERPEGSVSTLKIQRTQQEDSAVYLCASSLEGLAGTGELFFGEGSRLTVL.